This entry lists 4 T cell receptor beta chains sequenced from one sample in a study of shared clonotypes between healthy human individuals. Naive CD8 cells lacked CD45RO and underwent positive selection for CCR7, leaving out terminally differentiated effector memory CD45RA+ cells. Repertoires were generated with immunoSEQ multiplex PCR, while TCRdb's copy carries only in-frame clones and drops some. The repertoire holds approximately 2,000,000 clones, with approximately 92% as singletons. Sequencing was carried out using naive CD8+ T cells from PBMCs. The receptor set was obtained from a man between 18 and 29 years old in good health. Some clones in this sample may be carry-over from other donors' samples.

V usage is TRBV10-2 and J usage is TRBJ2-1; 7 nucleotides line up with TRBD2. V was pared by 5 bases and J by 0 bases, with 19 bases of the junction left unmatched. The V gene's germline CDR1 is WSHSY and CDR2 SAAADI. The CDR3 is 20 amino acids. The CDR3, as DNA: TGCGCCAGCAGTTTAATTGGAAGGGTCAACCGGGACTACTCCTACAATGAGCAGTTCTTC. It yields the protein CASSLIGRVNRDYSYNEQFF.

The rearrangement joins TRBV5-1 to TRBJ2-7; no clear D. CDR3 length: 13 amino acids. The germline V and J ends were trimmed by 2 bases and 7 bases, with 13 bases remaining between them. Germline loops: CDR1 SGHRS, CDR2 YFSETQ. This CDR3 reads CASSLGFLGEQYF. CDR3 nucleotides: TGCGCCAGCAGCTTAGGGTTTTTAGGGGAGCAGTACTTC.

This chain joins TRBV7-9 and TRBJ1-2, with a tentative D call TRBD1 (6 bases). This CDR3 contains 15 residues. V dropped 5 bases and J dropped 2 bases, with 15 bases sitting between them. Per germline, CDR1 SEHNR and CDR2 FQNEAQ (reference sequence). This chain's CDR3 is CASSPSLDRNYGYTF. The CDR3 DNA reads as TGTGCCAGCAGCCCTAGTTTGGACAGAAACTATGGCTACACCTTC.

The rearrangement joins TRBV7-9 to TRBJ1-1, with D perhaps TRBD1 (5 bases). V was shortened by 5 bases and J by 0 bases, with 13 bases between the two germline ends. The CDR3 has 15 amino acids. Germline V CDR1 and CDR2: SEHNR, FQNEAQ (reference sequence). CDR3 region: CASSPLDTMNTEAFF. In DNA form, the CDR3 reads TGTGCCAGCAGCCCCCTGGACACCATGAACACTGAAGCTTTCTTT.